What follows is one T cell receptor beta chain and its context. Sequenced by immunoSEQ multiplex PCR; TCRdb stores in-frame clones only, minus some. The profile shows some 170,000 clones, over 80% of them singletons. Germline assignment: CDR1 SGHDN and CDR2 FVKESK. This CDR3 is 17 amino acids long. V was pared by 0 bases and J by 1 base, with 7 bases of the junction left unmatched. These data are taken from a study of cytomegalovirus exposure and HLA in healthy donors. This chain links TRBV14 with TRBJ1-2; 8 nucleotides align to TRBD1. Sequenced: PBMCs. The TCR originated in a young man in good health and CMV-seropositive. The CDR3 coding sequence is TGTGCCAGCAGCCAAGATGGTTGGACAGGGCTTAACTATGGCTACACCTTC. Translating gives CASSQDGWTGLNYGYTF. Together with reference TRBV14 and TRBJ1-2, the CDR3 gives the full variable domain: EAGVTQFPSHSVIEKGQTVTLRCDPISGHDNLYWYRRVMGKEIKFLLHFVKESKQDESGMPNNRFLAERTGGTYSTLKVQPAELEDSGVYFCASSQDGWTGLNYGYTFGSGTRLTVV.